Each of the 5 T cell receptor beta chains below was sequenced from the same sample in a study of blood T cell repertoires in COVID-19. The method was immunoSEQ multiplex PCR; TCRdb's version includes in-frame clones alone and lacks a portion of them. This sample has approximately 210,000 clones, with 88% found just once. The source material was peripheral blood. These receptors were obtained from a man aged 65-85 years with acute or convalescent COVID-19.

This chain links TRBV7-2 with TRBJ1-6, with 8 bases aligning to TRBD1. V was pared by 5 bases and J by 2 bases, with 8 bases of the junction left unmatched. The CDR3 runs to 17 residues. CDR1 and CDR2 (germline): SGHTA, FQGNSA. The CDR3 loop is CASSPQGAPPYNSPLHF. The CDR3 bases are TGTGCCAGCAGCCCTCAGGGGGCGCCTCCCTATAATTCACCCCTCCACTTT.

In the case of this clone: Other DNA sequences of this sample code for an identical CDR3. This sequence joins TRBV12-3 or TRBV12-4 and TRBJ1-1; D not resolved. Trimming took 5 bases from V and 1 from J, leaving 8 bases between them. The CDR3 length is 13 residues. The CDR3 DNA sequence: TGTGCCAGCAGTCTCTTAGAGAACACTGAAGCTTTCTTT. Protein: CASSLLENTEAFF.

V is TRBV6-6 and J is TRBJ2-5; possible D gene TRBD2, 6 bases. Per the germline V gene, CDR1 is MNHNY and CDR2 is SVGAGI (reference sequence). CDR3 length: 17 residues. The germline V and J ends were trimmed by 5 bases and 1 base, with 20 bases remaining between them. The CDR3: CASSPGSWGAIQETQYF. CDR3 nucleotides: TGTGCCAGCAGTCCCGGGAGTTGGGGAGCTATCCAAGAGACCCAGTACTTC.

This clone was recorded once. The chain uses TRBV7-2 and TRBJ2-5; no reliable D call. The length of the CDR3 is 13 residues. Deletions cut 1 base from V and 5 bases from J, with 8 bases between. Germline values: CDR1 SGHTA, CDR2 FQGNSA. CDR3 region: CASSLVSVETQYF. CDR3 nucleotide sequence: TGTGCCAGCAGCTTAGTATCCGTTGAGACCCAGTACTTC.

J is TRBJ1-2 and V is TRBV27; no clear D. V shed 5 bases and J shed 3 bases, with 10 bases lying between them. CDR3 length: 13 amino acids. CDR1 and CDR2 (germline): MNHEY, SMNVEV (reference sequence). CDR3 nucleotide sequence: TGTGCCAGCAGTCAGTCATTCTACTATGGCTACACCTTC. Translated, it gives CASSQSFYYGYTF.